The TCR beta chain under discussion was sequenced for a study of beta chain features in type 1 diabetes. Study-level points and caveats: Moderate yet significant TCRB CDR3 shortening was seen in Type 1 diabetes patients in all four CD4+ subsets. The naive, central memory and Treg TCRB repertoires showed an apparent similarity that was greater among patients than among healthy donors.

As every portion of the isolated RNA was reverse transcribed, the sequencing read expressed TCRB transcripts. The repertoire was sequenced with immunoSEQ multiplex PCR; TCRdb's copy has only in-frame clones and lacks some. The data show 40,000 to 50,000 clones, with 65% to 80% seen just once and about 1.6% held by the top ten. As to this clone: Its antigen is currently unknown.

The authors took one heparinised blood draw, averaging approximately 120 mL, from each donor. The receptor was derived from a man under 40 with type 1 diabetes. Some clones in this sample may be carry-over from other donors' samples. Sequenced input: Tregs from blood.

DNA of the CDR3: TGTGCCAGCAGCTTAACCCCTCGGGGAGCGGGGAACACCGGGGAGCTGTTTTTT. Protein sequence: CASSLTPRGAGNTGELFF. The chain is built from TRBV7-3 and TRBJ2-2, with D perhaps matching TRBD2 (6 bases). Germline V gene lookup returns CDR1 SGHTA and CDR2 FQGTGA. The length of the CDR3 is 18 residues. Trimming removed 0 bases from V and 1 base from J, with 15 bases in between.